Listed below are T cell receptor beta chains from one sample, sequenced in a study of post-analysis software for immune sequencing data. In TCRdb, the PCR reads were re-called with MiXCR into one record per CDR3 protein. Here the sample spans about 770,000 distinct CDR3 sequences, 46% being singletons. Specimen: blood. Source of these receptors: a girl aged 5 to 17 with multiple sclerosis. The conserved cysteine and the conserved F or W are not part of the CDR3 here. Each record gives: clone size, V gene, CDR3 protein. Not all rows give a size; the values are once, few, many and, for expanded clones, a class.

>.|TRBV4-3
ASSQEGAKGTSEQY
>.|TRBV14
ASSQEIQGSEQF
>.|TRBV6-2/TRBV6-3
ASSYSTTGLSYNEQF
>.|TRBV6-6
ASSSRDRATEQF
>.|TRBV7-3
ASSSLAGSDTQY
>.|TRBV29-1
SVRGDEKLF
>few|TRBV29-1
SAGTSNYGYT
>.|TRBV6-1
ASSPWGGEQY
>few|TRBV12-3/TRBV12-4
ASRPAHMNYGYT
>few|TRBV29-1
SVVGGNSKAF
>few|TRBV9
ASSATSASSYEQY
>.|TRBV7-9
ASSPTGVFEKLF
>.|TRBV29-1
SVEDSSQEQF
>few|TRBV9
ASSGLELGGAYNEQF
>.|TRBV30
AWSGQANTEAF
>few|TRBV12-5
ASGPQTGPYEQY
>.|TRBV7-6
ASSLQGANEQY
>few|TRBV29-1
SVPGGLAGARRF
>.|TRBV6-1
ASSPRVNEKLF
>.|TRBV15
ATSRGRGANEQF
>few|TRBV12-3/TRBV12-4
ASSFGLGSPLH
>.|TRBV5-1
ASRAVDPRWTDTQY
>.|TRBV7-6
ASSRNIGGGGEETQY
>.|TRBV6-5
ASSYLGQGNNSPLH
>few|TRBV7-2
ASSWGTSGAYQETQY
>.|TRBV20-1
SALVLTVTDTQY
>.|TRBV5-1
ASSYETGDGAYEQY
>few|TRBV28
ASSLLAGQETQY
>few|TRBV5-6
ASSWGTDEQY
>.|TRBV20-1
SAGPGTGGAFEQY
>.|TRBV6-2/TRBV6-3
ASSWRGGLYEQY
>few|TRBV6-5
ASSYSWNNEQF
>.|TRBV20-1
SAPSTGDEQY
>once|TRBV6-1
ASSEESGAGSTNEKLF
>.|TRBV15
ATSRYVTGPDNEKLF
>once|TRBV2
ASSESPSGVGEQY
>.|TRBV30
AWNPRGGGTYNEQF
>few|TRBV12-3/TRBV12-4
ASRGDGSSYNEQF
>.|TRBV5-1
ASSWTSGRGNEQF
>.|TRBV5-1
ASSLYGTSGTQETQY
>.|TRBV30
AWSVRKLSDTQY
>.|TRBV10-3
ATGQGESYEQY
>few|TRBV27
ASSYGRGLEQY
>.|TRBV4-2
ASSQGPRGQEGYT
>.|TRBV20-1
SARSPGGSGGETQY
>.|TRBV7-2
ASSPERGTYIQY
>few|TRBV3-1
ASSYTRGDSTYEQY
>.|TRBV12-3/TRBV12-4
ASTESRGRKNIQY
>few|TRBV30
AWRQTGSGGYT
>.|TRBV6-2/TRBV6-3
ASKEGAGNEQF
>few|TRBV6-2/TRBV6-3
AGSYSLSGLAGDNSYEQY
>many|TRBV2
ASREGETQY
>.|TRBV20-1
SDQPGQGGSYGYT
>few|TRBV20-1
SARDVWRVAYNEQF
>.|TRBV6-6
ASSYSAAQEH
>many|TRBV12-3/TRBV12-4
ASSLNEQF
>.|TRBV20-1
SAPRRSSYEQY
>.|TRBV20-1
SGRGTGNCNEQF
>few|TRBV27
ASSFQGLNTEAF